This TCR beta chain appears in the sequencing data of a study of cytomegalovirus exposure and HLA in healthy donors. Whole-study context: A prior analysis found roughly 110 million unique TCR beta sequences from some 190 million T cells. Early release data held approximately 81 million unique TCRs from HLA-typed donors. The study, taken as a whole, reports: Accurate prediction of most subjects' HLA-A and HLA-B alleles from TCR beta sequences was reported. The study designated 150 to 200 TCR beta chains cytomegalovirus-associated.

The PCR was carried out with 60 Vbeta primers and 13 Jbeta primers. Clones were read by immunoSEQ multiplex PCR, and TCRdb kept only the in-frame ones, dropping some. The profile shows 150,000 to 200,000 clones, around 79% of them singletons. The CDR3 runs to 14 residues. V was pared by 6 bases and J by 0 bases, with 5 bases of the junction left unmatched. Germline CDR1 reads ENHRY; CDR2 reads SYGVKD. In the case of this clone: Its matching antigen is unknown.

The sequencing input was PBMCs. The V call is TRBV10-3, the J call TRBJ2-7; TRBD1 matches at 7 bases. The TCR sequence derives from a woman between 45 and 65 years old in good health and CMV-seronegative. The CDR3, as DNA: TGTGCCATCAGCCCACAGGGGATCTCCTACGAGCAGTACTTC. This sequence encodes CAISPQGISYEQYF.